The 11 T cell receptor beta chains below come from one sample, sequenced in a study of CD8+CD57+ T cells in acquired aplastic anemia. Selection for sequencing was limited to patients who had shown CD8+CD57+ cell expansion by flow cytometry. The template for TCR beta VDJ and CDR3 sequence profiling was genomic DNA. TCRdb independently ran MiXCR on the reads; one entry per CDR3 protein. The table has hundreds of thousands of distinct CDR3 sequences, around three fifths seen once; the top ten hold around 1.3%. Sequencing used sorted CD4+, CD8+, or CD8+CD57+ T cells (not recorded which) from PBMCs. These receptors were obtained from a human donor with aplastic anemia.

The chain combines TRBV4-1 with TRBJ2-7; D perhaps matches TRBD1 (6 bases). The germline V and J ends were trimmed by 2 bases and 5 bases, with 13 bases remaining between them. CDR3 length: 14 residues. Germline CDR1 is MGHRA and CDR2 is YSYEKL. CDR3 sequence reads: CASSQPSTGDEQYF. The CDR3 region has the DNA TGCGCCAGCAGCCAACCCTCGACAGGTGACGAGCAGTACTTC.

This clonotype was detected ten times or more. CDR3 in DNA: TGTGCCAGCAGCCCCTCCGGGACATCTAATTCACCCCTCCACTTT. Amino acid sequence: CASSPSGTSNSPLHF. The chain joins TRBV7-9 to TRBJ1-6; maybe TRBD1 (6 bases). V was clipped by 5 bases and J by 6 bases, with 14 bases between them. The V gene's germline CDR1 is SEHNR and CDR2 FQNEAQ (reference sequence). This CDR3 region has 15 residues.

The chain has TRBV9 and TRBJ2-7, with D possibly matching TRBD2 (7 bases). Trimming took off 3 bases at V and 7 bases at J, with 14 bases between the two ends. The CDR3 is 13 residues long. Germline V gene lookup returns CDR1 SGDLS and CDR2 YYNGEE. CDR3: CASSGGGRREQYF. CDR3 nucleotide sequence: TGTGCCAGCAGCGGGGGGGGCCGAAGGGAGCAGTACTTC.

V is TRBV24-1 and J is TRBJ2-3, with D perhaps TRBD1 (6 bases). CDR1 and CDR2 from the germline V gene are KGHDR and SFDVKD. The CDR3 has 15 amino acids. Trimming left V 4 bases short and J 3 bases short, with 13 bases between. The CDR3 DNA reads as TGTGCCACCAGTGACGCCCCTCAGGGGACAGATACGCAGTATTTT. Its protein is CATSDAPQGTDTQYF.

A remark on this clonotype: A single base separates this from a much larger clone, so it may be a read error. The chain recombines TRBV6-2 or TRBV6-3 with TRBJ2-1, with unresolved D. The V and J ends lost 6 bases and 8 bases respectively, with 11 bases between them. Per the germline V gene, CDR1 is MNHEY and CDR2 is SVGEGT. This CDR3 spans 12 amino acids. The CDR3 reads CASRHAYDEQFF. CDR3 coding DNA: TGTGCCAGCAGGCACGCGTACGATGAGCAGTTCTTC.

This clonotype occurred many times. The chain combines TRBV5-6 with TRBJ1-2; D gene unclear. Germline CDR1 is SGHDT and CDR2 is YYEEEE. The CDR3 has 13 amino acids. V shed 0 bases and J shed 6 bases, with 9 bases lying between them. The CDR3, as DNA: TGTGCCAGCAGCTTGGAATCCCGTAATGGCTACACCTTC. This gives the protein CASSLESRNGYTF.

Concerning this clonotype: This sequence may be a read error, since a much larger clone differs from it by one base. The conserved phenylalanine or tryptophan normally closing the CDR3 is absent here, so this likely arose from a read error. The V call is TRBV7-2, the J call TRBJ1-1, with D possibly being TRBD1 (5 bases). The length of the CDR3 is 13 residues. Deletions cut 6 bases from V and 4 bases from J, with 12 bases between. Germline assignment: CDR1 SGHTA and CDR2 FQGNSA. The DNA of the CDR3 is TGTGCCAGCAGTCTCCTGGGGGGCACTGAAGCTTTCCTT. Translating gives CASSLLGGTEAFL.

This clonotype was counted a few times. The rearrangement uses TRBV19 and TRBJ2-7, with TRBD2 identical over 7 bases. Trimming at V came to 8 bases and at J to 2 bases, leaving 12 bases not matched to a gene. The CDR3 consists of 15 residues. The germline V gene encodes CDR1 LNHDA and CDR2 SQIVND (reference sequence). This CDR3 reads CASSGASGSTYEQYF. The CDR3 nucleotides are TGTGCCAGTTCCGGGGCTAGCGGAAGCACCTACGAGCAGTACTTC.

The gene calls are TRBV24-1 and TRBJ2-5; the match to TRBD1 covers 7 bases. CDR3 size: 13 residues. V was clipped by 4 bases and J by 4 bases; unmatched bases: 2. Per the germline V gene, CDR1 is KGHDR and CDR2 is SFDVKD. As DNA, the CDR3 is TGTGCCACCAGTGAAGGGGGCCGAGAGACCCAGTACTTC. The encoded protein is CATSEGGRETQYF.

Ten or more counts support this clonotype. The J gene is TRBJ2-3, the V gene TRBV5-4; TRBD2 matches at 16 bases. V was pared by 7 bases and J by 1 base, with 9 bases of the junction left unmatched. Looked up from germline, CDR1 is SGHNT and CDR2 is YYREEE (reference sequence). The CDR3 runs to 18 residues. CDR3 residues: CASGGGLAGGAGTDTQYF. Written as DNA, the CDR3 is TGTGCCAGCGGCGGGGGACTAGCGGGAGGGGCGGGCACAGATACGCAGTATTTT.

This clonotype was seen once. This chain joins TRBV20-1 and TRBJ2-5; 8 positions match TRBD2. The V segment lost 6 bases and the J segment 4 bases; nucleotides outside the gene matches: 10. The CDR3 has 14 amino acids. Germline V gene lookup returns CDR1 DFQATT and CDR2 SNEGSKA (reference sequence). The DNA for the CDR3 is TGCAGTGCAGGCGGCGGGGGGCCGGGAGAGACCCAGTACTTC. Protein sequence: CSAGGGGPGETQYF.